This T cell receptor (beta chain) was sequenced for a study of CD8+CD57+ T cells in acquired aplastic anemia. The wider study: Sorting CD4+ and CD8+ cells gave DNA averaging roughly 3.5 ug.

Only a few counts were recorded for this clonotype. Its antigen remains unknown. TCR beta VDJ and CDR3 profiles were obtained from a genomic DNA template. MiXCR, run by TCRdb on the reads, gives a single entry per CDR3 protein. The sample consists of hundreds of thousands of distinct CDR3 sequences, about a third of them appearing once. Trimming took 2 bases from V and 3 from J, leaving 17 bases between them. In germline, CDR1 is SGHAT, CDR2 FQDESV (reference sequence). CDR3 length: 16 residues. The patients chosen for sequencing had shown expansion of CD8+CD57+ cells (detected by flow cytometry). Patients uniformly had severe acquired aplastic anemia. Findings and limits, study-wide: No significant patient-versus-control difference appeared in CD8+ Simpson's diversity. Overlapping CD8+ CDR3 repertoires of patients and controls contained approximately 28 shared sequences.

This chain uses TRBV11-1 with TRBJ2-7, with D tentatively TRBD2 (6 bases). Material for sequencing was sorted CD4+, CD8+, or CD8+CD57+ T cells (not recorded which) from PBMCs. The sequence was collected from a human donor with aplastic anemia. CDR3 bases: TGTGCCAGCAGCTTATGGGCGGGGATTGAGAACTACGAGCAGTACTTC. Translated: CASSLWAGIENYEQYF.